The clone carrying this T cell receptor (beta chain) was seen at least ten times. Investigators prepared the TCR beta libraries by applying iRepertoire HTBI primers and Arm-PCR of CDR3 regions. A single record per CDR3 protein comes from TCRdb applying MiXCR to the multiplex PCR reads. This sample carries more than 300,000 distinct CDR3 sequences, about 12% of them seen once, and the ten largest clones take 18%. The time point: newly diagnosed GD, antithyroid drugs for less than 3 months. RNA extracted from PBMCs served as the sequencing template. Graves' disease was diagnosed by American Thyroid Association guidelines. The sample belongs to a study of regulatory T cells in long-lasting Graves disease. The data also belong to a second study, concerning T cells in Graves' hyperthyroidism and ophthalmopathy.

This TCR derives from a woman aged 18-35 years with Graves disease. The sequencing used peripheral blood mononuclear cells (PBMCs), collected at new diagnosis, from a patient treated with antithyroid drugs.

This CDR3 is CSATTGGFMNTEAFF. CDR3 in DNA: TGCAGTGCCACGACAGGGGGCTTTATGAACACTGAAGCTTTCTTT. The rearrangement joins TRBV20-1 to TRBJ1-1, with 10 bases that match TRBD1. The V gene's germline CDR1 is DFQATT and CDR2 SNEGSKA (reference sequence). This CDR3 is built from 15 residues. V lost 6 bases, J lost 0 bases, and 7 bases stayed unmatched.